This TCR beta chain was sequenced during a study of radiotherapy plus CTLA-4 blockade in lung cancer. Whole-study context: Disease control reached 31%, with objective responses in 15% to 20%. Findings and limits, study-wide: Among blood TCR repertoires after radiotherapy plus ipilimumab, tumor-derived clones expanded. Reported findings show early blood T cell clone dynamics, with interferon-beta, best predicted response.

Participants had chemo-refractory metastatic non-small-cell lung cancer and were treated with focal radiation plus ipilimumab CTLA-4 blockade. Method: immunoSEQ multiplex PCR; TCRdb's copy keeps in-frame clones and lacks some. The sample lists roughly 57,000 clones, approximately 84% occurring once. On this clone itself: Its target is unknown.

The germline V and J ends were trimmed by 0 bases and 7 bases, with 14 bases remaining between them. This CDR3 region has 14 residues. Germline values: CDR1 SGHRS, CDR2 YFSETQ. The sequencing used peripheral blood, collected from a patient treated with radiotherapy plus ipilimumab. This clonotype was obtained from a human donor with non-small cell lung cancer whose response to radiotherapy plus ipilimumab could not be evaluated. This chain joins TRBV5-1 and TRBJ2-7, with D maybe TRBD2 (7 bases). The CDR3 region is CASSLEGGPGEQYF. Written as DNA, the CDR3 is TGCGCCAGCAGCTTGGAGGGGGGGCCTGGAGAGCAGTACTTC.